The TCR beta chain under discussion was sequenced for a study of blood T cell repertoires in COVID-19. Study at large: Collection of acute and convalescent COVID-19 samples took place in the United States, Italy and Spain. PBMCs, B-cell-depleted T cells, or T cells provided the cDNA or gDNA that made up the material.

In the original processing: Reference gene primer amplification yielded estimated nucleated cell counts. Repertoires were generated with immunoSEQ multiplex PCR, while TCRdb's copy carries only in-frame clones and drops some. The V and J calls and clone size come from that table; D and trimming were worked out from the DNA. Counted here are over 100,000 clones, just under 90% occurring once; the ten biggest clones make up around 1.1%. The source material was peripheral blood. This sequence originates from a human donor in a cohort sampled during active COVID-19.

CDR3 sequence reads: CASSFAGDQPQHF. CDR3 DNA sequence: TGTGCCAGCAGCTTCGCGGGGGATCAGCCCCAGCATTTT. The chain has TRBV7-2 and TRBJ1-5, with D maybe TRBD1 (5 bases). Germline V gene data show CDR1 as SGHTA and CDR2 as FQGNSA. The CDR3 is made up of 13 amino acids. The V end lost 3 bases, the J end lost 5 bases, and 8 bases lay between the germline ends.